The 10 T cell receptor beta chains listed next were all sequenced from one sample in a study of shared clonotypes between healthy human individuals. Method: immunoSEQ multiplex PCR; TCRdb's copy keeps in-frame clones and lacks some. Among 500,000 to 650,000 clones, 70% to 80% were seen once, and the ten largest hold approximately 12%. The material sequenced was PBMCs. The receptors here all came from a woman aged 40 to 49 in good health. Some clones in this sample may be carry-over from other donors' samples.

The chain carries TRBV6-5 and TRBJ1-4; TRBD1 matches at 9 bases. The CDR3 runs 13 residues. Looked up from germline, CDR1 is MNHEY and CDR2 is SVGAGI. The junction had 2 bases not matched to a gene; V was cut back by 6 bases and J by 6 bases. The CDR3 loop reads CASSRDRDEKLFF. The CDR3 nucleotides are TGTGCCAGCAGCCGGGACAGGGATGAAAAACTGTTTTTT.

There are a few counts of this clone. The chain links TRBV2 to TRBJ1-5, with D unresolved. The V gene lost 3 bases and the J gene lost 4 bases, with 7 bases spanning the gap. Germline loops: CDR1 SNHLY, CDR2 FYNNEI. This CDR3 spans 13 amino acids. The CDR3, as DNA: TGTGCCAGCAGTGAGTTCAGTAATCAGCCCCAGCATTTT. Amino acid sequence: CASSEFSNQPQHF. The whole variable domain, filled in from reference TRBV2 and TRBJ1-5, reads EPEVTQTPSHQVTQMGQEVILRCVPISNHLYFYWYRQILGQKVEFLVSFYNNEISEKSEIFDDQFSVERPDGSNFTLKIRSTKLEDSAMYFCASSEFSNQPQHFGDGTRLSIL.

The chain combines TRBV5-6 with TRBJ1-1; D unresolved. Germline V gene data show CDR1 as SGHDT and CDR2 as YYEEEE. The CDR3 is 12 amino acids. V was shortened by 1 base and J by 4 bases, with 5 bases between the two germline ends. The DNA for the CDR3 is TGTGCCAGCAGCTTGTTGGGCACTGAAGCTTTCTTT. It specifies CASSLLGTEAFF.

This clone appeared a single time. The rearrangement links TRBV30 to TRBJ1-6; unclear D gene. Trimming stripped 7 bases from V and 8 bases from J, with 18 bases between. Germline-derived CDR1 and CDR2 are GTSNPN and SVGIG (reference sequence). The CDR3 has 14 residues. CDR3 DNA sequence: TGTGCCTATAGCCCAGGCTCCAGCCATTCACCCCTCCACTTT. It translates to CAYSPGSSHSPLHF. The full variable domain, its missing parts supplied by reference TRBV30 and TRBJ1-6, is SQTIHQWPATLVQPVGSPLSLECTVEGTSNPNLYWYRQAAGRGLQLLFYSVGIGQISSEVPQNLSASRPQDRQFILSSKKLLLSDSGFYLCAYSPGSSHSPLHFGNGTRLTVT.

The chain carries TRBV5-1 and TRBJ2-3; 9 bases are shared with TRBD2. The CDR3 runs to 15 residues. The germline V gene has CDR1 SGHRS and CDR2 YFSETQ. Trimming cost V 0 bases and J 4 bases; bases outside gene matches: 3. CDR3 loop: CASSLELAGSDTQYF. In DNA form, the CDR3 reads TGCGCCAGCAGCTTGGAACTAGCGGGTTCAGATACGCAGTATTTT.

This chain uses TRBV6-1 with TRBJ2-3; TRBD2 matches at 13 bases. Germline assignment: CDR1 MNHNS and CDR2 SASEGT. This CDR3 spans 18 amino acids. The J segment lost 6 bases and the V segment lost 2 bases, leaving 11 bases of the junction unmatched. CDR3 bases: TGTGCCAGCAGTGAATCCCCCAGACTAGCGGGAGGTTGGGATACGCAGTATTTT. Its translation: CASSESPRLAGGWDTQYF.

This chain links TRBV2 with TRBJ2-7; TRBD2 matches at 8 bases. J gave up 6 bases and V 3 bases, and 19 bases lay outside the gene matches. Looked up from germline, CDR1 is SNHLY and CDR2 is FYNNEI. CDR3 length: 18 residues. CDR3 loop: CASSDSMGAGGSSVEQYF. For the CDR3, the DNA is TGTGCCAGCAGTGACTCCATGGGTGCGGGAGGATCGTCTGTCGAGCAGTACTTC.

This clone was observed a single time. Other DNA sequences within the sample encode an identical CDR3. V usage is TRBV7-2 and J usage is TRBJ2-7; maybe TRBD1 (5 bases). Germline CDR1 is SGHTA and CDR2 is FQGNSA. Trimming left V 0 bases short and J 3 bases short, with 6 bases between. The CDR3 covers 13 residues. This CDR3 is CASSLARDYEQYF. The CDR3 DNA reads as TGTGCCAGCAGCTTAGCCAGGGACTACGAGCAGTACTTC. The complete variable domain, with remaining parts taken from reference TRBV7-2 and TRBJ2-7, reads GAGVSQSPSNKVTEKGKDVELRCDPISGHTALYWYRQSLGQGLEFLIYFQGNSAPDKSGLPSDRFSAERTGGSVSTLTIQRTQQEDSAVYLCASSLARDYEQYFGPGTRLTVT.

This sequence joins TRBV28 and TRBJ1-5; 7 bases map to TRBD1. The germline gives CDR1 MDHEN, CDR2 SYDVKM. V was clipped by 6 bases and J by 4 bases; unmatched bases: 9. The CDR3 consists of 15 residues. CDR3 residues: CASSRRTGGNQPQHF. The CDR3 DNA is TGTGCCAGCAGCCGCAGGACAGGAGGAAATCAGCCCCAGCATTTT.

The chain is built from TRBV27 and TRBJ1-1, with 7 bases identical to TRBD1. V shed 6 bases and J 4 bases; nucleotides not matched to a gene: 5. Germline assignment: CDR1 MNHEY and CDR2 SMNVEV (reference sequence). The CDR3 runs to 13 residues. In DNA form, the CDR3 reads TGTGCCAGCAGGCGGGACAGCCGCACTGAAGCTTTCTTT. The encoded protein is CASRRDSRTEAFF.